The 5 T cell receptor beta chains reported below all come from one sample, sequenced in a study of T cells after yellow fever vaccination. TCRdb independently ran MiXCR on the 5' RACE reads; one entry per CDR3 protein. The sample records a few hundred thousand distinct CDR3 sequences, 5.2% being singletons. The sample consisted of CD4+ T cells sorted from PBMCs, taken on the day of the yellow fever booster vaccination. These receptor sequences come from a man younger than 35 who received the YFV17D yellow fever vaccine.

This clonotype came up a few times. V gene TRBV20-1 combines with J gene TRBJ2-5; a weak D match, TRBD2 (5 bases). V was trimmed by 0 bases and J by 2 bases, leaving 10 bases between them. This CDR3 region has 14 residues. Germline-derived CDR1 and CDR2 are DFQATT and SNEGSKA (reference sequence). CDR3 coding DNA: TGCAGTGCTAGAGATGGAGCGGCTCAAGAGACCCAGTACTTC. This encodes CSARDGAAQETQYF.

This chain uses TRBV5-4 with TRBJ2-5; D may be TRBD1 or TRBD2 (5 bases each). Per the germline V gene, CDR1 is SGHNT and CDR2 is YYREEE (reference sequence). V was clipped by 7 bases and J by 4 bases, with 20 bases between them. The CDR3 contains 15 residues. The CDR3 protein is CASSESLGVSETQYF. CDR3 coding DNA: TGTGCCAGCTCCGAGAGCCTGGGGGTTTCAGAGACCCAGTACTTC. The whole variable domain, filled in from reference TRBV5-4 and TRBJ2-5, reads ETGVTQSPTHLIKTRGQQVTLRCSSQSGHNTVSWYQQALGQGPQFIFQYYREEENGRGNFPPRFSGLQFPNYSSELNVNALELDDSALYLCASSESLGVSETQYFGPGTRLLVL.

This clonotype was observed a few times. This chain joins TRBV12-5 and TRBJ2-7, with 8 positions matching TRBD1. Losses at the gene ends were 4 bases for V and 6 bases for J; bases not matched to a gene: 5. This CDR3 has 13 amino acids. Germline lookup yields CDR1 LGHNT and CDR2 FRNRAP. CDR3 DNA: TGTGCTAGTGGTTCCGTTGACAGGGGCGAGCAGTACTTC. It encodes CASGSVDRGEQYF.

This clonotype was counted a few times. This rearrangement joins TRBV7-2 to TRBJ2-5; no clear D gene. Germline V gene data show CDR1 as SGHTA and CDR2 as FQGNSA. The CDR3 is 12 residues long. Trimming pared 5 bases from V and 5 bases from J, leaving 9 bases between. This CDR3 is CASSRVRETQYF. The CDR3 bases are TGTGCCAGCAGCCGGGTGAGGGAGACCCAGTACTTC.

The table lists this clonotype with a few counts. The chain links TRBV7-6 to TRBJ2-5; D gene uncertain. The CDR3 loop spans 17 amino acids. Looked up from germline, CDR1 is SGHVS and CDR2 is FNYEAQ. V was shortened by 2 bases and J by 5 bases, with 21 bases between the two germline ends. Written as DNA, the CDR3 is TGTGCCAGCAGCTTACCACGTAGTGGATACAAGAGGGAGACCCAGTACTTC. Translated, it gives CASSLPRSGYKRETQYF.